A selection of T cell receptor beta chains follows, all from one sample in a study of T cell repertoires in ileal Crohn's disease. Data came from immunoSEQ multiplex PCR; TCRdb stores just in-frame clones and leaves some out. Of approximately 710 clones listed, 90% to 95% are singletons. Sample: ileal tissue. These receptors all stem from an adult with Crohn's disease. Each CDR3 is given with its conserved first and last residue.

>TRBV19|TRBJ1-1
CASSKRTGGHTEAFF
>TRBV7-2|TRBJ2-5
CASSPSSQAETQYF
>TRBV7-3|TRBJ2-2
CASSLGLEPPGELFF
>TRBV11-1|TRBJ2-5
CASSRGGQGTGLGETQYF
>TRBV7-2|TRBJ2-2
CASSLDYGAGNTGELFF
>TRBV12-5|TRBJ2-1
CASGLVVRTYNEQFF
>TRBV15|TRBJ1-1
CATSRSLNTEAFF
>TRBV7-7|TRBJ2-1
CASAETGWDEQFF
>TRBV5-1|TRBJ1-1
CASSLAVGQGNTEAFF
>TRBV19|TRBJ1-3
CASSMAFSANGGNTIYF
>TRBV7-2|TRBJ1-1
CASSLGRNMNTEAFF
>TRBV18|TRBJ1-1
CASTGDTEAFF
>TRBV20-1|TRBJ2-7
CSSSRDYEQYF
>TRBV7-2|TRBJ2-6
CASSRRQSRANVLTF
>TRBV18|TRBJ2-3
CASSPSPPDTQYF
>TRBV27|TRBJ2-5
CASSPYPPGEETQYF
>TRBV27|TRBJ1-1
CASSFMGNTEAFF
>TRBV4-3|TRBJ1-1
CASSQASLGGTEAFF
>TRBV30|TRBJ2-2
CAWSRIRGELFF
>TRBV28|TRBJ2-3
CASPPPRQGASGDTQYF
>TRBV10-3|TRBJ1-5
CAISESREGDQPQHF
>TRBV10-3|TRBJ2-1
CAIKTSGGDGEQFF
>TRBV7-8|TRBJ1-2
CASSYFRDANYGYTF
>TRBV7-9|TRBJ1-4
CASSFYRDGRYNEKLFF
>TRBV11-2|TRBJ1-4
CASSQDRGPEKLFF